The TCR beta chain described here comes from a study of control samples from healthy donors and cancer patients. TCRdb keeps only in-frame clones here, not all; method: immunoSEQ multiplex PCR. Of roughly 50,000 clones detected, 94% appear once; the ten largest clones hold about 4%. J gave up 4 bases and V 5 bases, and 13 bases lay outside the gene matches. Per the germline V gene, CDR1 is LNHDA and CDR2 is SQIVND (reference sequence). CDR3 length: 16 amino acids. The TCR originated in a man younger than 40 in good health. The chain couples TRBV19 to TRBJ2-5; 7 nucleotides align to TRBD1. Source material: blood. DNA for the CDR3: TGTGCCAGTAGTCCCCCTACAGGGGCGGCCCGAGAGACCCAGTACTTC. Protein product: CASSPPTGAARETQYF.